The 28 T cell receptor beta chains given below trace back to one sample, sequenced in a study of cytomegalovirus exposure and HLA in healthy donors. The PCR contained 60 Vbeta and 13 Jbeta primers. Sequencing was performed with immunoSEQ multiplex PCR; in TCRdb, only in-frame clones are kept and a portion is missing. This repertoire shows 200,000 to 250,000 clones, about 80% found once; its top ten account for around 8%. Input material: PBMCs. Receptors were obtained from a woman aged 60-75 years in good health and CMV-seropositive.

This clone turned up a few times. The CDR3: CASSLRTGGSNTEAFF. Here the CDR3 DNA reads TGCGCCAGCAGCCTTCGGACAGGGGGCTCGAACACTGAAGCTTTCTTT. This chain joins TRBV5-1 and TRBJ1-1; 11 nucleotides match TRBD1. Losses at the gene ends were 4 bases for V and 1 base for J; bases not matched to a gene: 6. CDR3 length: 16 residues. CDR1 and CDR2 from the germline V gene are SGHRS and YFSETQ. The full variable domain, in which reference TRBV5-1 and TRBJ1-1 provide the parts outside the CDR3, is KAGVTQTPRYLIKTRGQQVTLSCSPISGHRSVSWYQQTPGQGLQFLFEYFSETQRNKGNFPGRFSGRQFSNSRSEMNVSTLELGDSALYLCASSLRTGGSNTEAFFGQGTRLTVV.

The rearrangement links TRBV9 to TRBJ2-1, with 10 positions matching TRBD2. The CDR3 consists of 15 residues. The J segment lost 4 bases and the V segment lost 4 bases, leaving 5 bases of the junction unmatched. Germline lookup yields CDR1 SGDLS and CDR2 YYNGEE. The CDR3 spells CASSPGLAEYNEQFF. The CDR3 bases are TGTGCCAGCAGCCCAGGACTAGCGGAATACAATGAGCAGTTCTTC.

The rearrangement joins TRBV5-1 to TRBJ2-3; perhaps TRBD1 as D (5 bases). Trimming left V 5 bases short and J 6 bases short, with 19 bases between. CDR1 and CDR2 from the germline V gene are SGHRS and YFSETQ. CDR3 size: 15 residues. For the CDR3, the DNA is TGCGCCAGCAGGTGGGCAGGGCTCACAAGGGATACGCAGTATTTT. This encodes CASRWAGLTRDTQYF.

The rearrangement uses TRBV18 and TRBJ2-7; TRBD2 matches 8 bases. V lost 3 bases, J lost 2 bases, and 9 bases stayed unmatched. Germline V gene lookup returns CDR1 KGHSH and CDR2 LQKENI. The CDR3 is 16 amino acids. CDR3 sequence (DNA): TGTGCCAGCTCACCCAAAGGCCTAGCGGGTACCTACGAGCAGTACTTC. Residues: CASSPKGLAGTYEQYF.

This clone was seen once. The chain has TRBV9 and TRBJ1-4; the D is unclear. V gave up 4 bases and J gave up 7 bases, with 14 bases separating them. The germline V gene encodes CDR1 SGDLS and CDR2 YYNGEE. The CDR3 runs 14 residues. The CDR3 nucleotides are TGTGCCAGCAGCCCCCGATCTATTAGTGAAAAACTGTTTTTT. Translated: CASSPRSISEKLFF.

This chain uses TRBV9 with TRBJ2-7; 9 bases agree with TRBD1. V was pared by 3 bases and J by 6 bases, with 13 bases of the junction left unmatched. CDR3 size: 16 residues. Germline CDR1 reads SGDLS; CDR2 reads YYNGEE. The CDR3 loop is CASSAALRDRVVEQYF. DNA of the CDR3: TGTGCCAGCAGCGCCGCCCTCCGGGACAGGGTTGTCGAGCAGTACTTC.

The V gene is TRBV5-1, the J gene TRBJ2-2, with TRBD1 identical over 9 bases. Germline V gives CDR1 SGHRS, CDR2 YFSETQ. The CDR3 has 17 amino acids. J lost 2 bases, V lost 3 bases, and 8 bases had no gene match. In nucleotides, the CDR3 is TGCGCCAGCAGCTGGCCACCGGGACAGGGTAACACCGGGGAGCTGTTTTTT. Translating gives CASSWPPGQGNTGELFF.

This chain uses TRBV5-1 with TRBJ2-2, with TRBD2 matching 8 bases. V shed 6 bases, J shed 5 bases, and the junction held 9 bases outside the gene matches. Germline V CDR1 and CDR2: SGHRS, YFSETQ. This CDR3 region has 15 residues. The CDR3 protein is CASKVPGGATGELFF. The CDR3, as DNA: TGCGCCAGCAAAGTTCCGGGGGGGGCGACCGGGGAGCTGTTTTTT.

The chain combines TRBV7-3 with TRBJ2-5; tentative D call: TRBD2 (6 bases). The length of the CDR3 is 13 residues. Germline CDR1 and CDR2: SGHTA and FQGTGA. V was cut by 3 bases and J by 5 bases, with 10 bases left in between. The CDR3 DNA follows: TGTGCCAGCAGCTTTGGAGGGATTGAGACCCAGTACTTC. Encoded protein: CASSFGGIETQYF.

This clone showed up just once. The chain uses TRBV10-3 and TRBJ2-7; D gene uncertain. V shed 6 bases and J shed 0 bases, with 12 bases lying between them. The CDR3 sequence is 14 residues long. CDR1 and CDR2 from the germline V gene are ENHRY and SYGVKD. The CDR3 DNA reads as TGTGCCATCAGCGCCGCCGGAGTCTCCTACGAGCAGTACTTC. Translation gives CAISAAGVSYEQYF.

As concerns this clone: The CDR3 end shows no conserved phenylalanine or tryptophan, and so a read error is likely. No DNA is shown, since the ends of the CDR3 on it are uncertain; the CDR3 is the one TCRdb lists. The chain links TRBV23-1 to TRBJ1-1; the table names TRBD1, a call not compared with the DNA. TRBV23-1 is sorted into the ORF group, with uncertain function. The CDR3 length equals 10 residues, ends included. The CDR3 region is CASSQSRAGV.

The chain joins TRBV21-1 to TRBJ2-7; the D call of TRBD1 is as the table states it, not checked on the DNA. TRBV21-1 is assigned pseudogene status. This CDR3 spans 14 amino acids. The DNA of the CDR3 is TGTGCCAGCAGCAACCTAGACAGTTACTACGAGCAGTACTTC. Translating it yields CASSNLDSYYEQYF.

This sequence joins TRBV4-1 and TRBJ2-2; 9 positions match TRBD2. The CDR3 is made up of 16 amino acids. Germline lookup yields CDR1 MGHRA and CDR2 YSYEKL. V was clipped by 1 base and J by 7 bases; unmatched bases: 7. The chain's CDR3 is CASSQGVLAGDGELFF. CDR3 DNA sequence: TGCGCCAGCAGCCAAGGGGTATTAGCGGGAGACGGGGAGCTGTTTTTT.

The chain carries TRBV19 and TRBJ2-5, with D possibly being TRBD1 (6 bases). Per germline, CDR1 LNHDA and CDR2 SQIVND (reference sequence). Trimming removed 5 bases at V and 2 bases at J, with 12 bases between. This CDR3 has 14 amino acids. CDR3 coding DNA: TGTGCCAGTAGTTGGGGTAGGGGGCAAGAGACCCAGTACTTC. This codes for CASSWGRGQETQYF.

CDR3 in DNA: TGCGCCAGCAGCCAAGGAACTAGCGGCTTGGAGCAGTTCTTC. Translating gives CASSQGTSGLEQFF. This sequence joins TRBV4-1 and TRBJ2-1; 8 bases are shared with TRBD2. V lost 1 base, J lost 10 bases, and 6 bases stayed unmatched. The germline V gene encodes CDR1 MGHRA and CDR2 YSYEKL. CDR3 length: 14 residues.

DNA of the CDR3: TGTGCCAGCAGTGGTCTCGGCGACAGCCTCTACACCTTC. Protein sequence: CASSGLGDSLYTF. The chain uses TRBV2 and TRBJ1-2; D perhaps matches TRBD1 (5 bases). The CDR3 runs to 13 residues. Germline values: CDR1 SNHLY, CDR2 FYNNEI. Trimming stripped 4 bases from V and 10 bases from J, with 16 bases between.

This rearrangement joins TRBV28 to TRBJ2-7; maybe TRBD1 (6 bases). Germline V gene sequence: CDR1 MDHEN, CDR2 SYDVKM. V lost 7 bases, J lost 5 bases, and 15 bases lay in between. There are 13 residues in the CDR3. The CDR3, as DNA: TGTGCCAGCACGGCACAGGGATACGACGAGCAGTACTTC. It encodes CASTAQGYDEQYF.

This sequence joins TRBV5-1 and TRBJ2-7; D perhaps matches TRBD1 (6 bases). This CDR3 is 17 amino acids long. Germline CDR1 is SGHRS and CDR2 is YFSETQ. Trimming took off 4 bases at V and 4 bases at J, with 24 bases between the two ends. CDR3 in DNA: TGCGCCAGCAGCCCCCTATTGAGCCAGGGGAATAGGTACGAGCAGTACTTC. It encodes CASSPLLSQGNRYEQYF.

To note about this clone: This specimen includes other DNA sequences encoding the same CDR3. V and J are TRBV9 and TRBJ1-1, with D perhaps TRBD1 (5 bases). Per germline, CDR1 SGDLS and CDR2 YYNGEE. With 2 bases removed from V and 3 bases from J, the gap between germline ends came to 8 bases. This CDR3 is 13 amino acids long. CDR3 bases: TGTGCCAGCAGCGTCGGGGGATACACTGAAGCTTTCTTT. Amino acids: CASSVGGYTEAFF.

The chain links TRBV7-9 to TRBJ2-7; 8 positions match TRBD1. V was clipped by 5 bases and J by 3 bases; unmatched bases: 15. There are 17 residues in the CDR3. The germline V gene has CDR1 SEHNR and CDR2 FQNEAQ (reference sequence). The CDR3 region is CASSGQGQARGFYEQYF. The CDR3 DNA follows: TGTGCCAGCAGCGGCCAGGGACAGGCAAGGGGGTTCTACGAGCAGTACTTC.

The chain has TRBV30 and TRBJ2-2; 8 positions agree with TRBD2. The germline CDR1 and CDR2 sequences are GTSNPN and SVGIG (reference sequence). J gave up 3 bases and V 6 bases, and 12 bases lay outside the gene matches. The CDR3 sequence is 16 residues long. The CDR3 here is CACKPQRRGDTGELFF. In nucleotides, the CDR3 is TGTGCCTGCAAACCCCAGCGGCGGGGGGACACCGGGGAGCTGTTTTTT.

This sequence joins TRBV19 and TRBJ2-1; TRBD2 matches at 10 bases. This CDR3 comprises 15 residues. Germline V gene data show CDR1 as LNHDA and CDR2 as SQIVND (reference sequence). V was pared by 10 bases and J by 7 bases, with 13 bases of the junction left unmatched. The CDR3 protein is CATTLGSGRGNEQFF. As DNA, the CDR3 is TGTGCCACTACCTTGGGCAGCGGGAGGGGAAATGAGCAGTTCTTC.

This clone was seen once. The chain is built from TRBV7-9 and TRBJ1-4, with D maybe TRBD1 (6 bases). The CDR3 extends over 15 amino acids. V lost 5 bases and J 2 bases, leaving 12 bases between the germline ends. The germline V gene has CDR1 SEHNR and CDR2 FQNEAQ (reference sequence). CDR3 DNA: TGTGCCAGCAGCCCTGGGACATTTACTAATGAAAAACTGTTTTTT. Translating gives CASSPGTFTNEKLFF. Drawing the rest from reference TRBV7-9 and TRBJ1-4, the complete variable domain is DTGVSQNPRHKITKRGQNVTFRCDPISEHNRLYWYRQTLGQGPEFLTYFQNEAQLEKSRLLSDRFSAERPKGSFSTLEIQRTEQGDSAMYLCASSPGTFTNEKLFFGSGTQLSVL.

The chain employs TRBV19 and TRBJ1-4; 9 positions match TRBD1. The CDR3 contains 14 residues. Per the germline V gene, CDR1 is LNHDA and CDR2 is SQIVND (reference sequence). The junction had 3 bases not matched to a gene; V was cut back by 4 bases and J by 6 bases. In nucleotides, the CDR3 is TGTGCCAGTAGTACCGGGACAGGGTATGAAAAACTGTTTTTT. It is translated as CASSTGTGYEKLFF.

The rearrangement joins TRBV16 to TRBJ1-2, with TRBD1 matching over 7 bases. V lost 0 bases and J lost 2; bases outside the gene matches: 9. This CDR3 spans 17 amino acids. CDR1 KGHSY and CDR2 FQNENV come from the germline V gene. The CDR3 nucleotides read TGTGCCAGCAGCCAATCCCTCTTGAGGGGGCGCAACTATGGCTACACCTTC. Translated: CASSQSLLRGRNYGYTF.

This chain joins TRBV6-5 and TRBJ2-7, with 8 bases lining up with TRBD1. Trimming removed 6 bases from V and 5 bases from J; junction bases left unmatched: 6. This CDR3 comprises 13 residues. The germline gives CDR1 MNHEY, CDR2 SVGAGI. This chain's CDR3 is CASRVTGVDEQYF. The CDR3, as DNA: TGTGCCAGCAGGGTGACAGGGGTAGACGAGCAGTACTTC.

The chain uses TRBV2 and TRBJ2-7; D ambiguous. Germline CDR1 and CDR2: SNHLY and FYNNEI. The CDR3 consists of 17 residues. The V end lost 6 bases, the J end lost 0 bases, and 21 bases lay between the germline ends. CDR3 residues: CASRKLPILISSYEQYF. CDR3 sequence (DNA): TGTGCCAGCAGAAAACTCCCTATCCTTATAAGCTCCTACGAGCAGTACTTC.

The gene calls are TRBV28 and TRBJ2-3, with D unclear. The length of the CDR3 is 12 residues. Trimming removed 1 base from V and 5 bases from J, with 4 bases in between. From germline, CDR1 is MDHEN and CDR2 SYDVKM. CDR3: CASSLFQDTQYF. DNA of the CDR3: TGTGCCAGCAGTTTATTCCAAGATACGCAGTATTTT.